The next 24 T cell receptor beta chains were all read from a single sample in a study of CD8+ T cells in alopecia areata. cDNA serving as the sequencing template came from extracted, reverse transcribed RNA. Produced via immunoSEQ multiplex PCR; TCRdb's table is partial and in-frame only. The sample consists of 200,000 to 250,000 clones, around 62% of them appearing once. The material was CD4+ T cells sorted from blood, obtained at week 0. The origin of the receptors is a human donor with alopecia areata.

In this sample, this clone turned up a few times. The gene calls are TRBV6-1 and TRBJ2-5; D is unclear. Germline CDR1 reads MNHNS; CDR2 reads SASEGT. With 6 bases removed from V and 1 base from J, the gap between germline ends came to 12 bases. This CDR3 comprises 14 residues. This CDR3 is CASSPRFRQETQYF. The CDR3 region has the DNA TGTGCCAGCAGCCCAAGGTTCCGCCAAGAGACCCAGTACTTC.

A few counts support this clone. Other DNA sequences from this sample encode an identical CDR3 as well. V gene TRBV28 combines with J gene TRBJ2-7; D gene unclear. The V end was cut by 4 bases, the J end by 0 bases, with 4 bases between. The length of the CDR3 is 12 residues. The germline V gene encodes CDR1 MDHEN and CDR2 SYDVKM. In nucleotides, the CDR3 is TGTGCCAGCAGTTCGAGCTCCTACGAGCAGTACTTC. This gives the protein CASSSSSYEQYF.

The CDR3, as DNA: TGTGCCAGCAGCTTAGGAGACAGGGCAGATACGCAGTATTTT. It codes for CASSLGDRADTQYF. The chain joins TRBV11-2 to TRBJ2-3; 7 bases match TRBD1. V was clipped by 1 base and J by 4 bases; unmatched bases: 2. The CDR3 length is 14 residues. Germline CDR1 is SGHAT and CDR2 is FQNNGV.

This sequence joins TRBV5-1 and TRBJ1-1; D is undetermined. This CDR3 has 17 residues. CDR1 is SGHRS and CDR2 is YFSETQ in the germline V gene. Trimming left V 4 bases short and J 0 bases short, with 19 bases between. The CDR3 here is CASSPDPTWTMNTEAFF. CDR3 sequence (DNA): TGCGCCAGCAGCCCAGACCCTACCTGGACCATGAACACTGAAGCTTTCTTT.

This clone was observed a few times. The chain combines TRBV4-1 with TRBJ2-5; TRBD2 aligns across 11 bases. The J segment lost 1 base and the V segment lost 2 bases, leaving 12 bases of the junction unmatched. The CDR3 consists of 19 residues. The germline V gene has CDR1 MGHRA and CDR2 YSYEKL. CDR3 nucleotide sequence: TGCGCCAGCAGCCAAACGACCGGGACTAGCGGAAACTTCCAAGAGACCCAGTACTTC. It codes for CASSQTTGTSGNFQETQYF.

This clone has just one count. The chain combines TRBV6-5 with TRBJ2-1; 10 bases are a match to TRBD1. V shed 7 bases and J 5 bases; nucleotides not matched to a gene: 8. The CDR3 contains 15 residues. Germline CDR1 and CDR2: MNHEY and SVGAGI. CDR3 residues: CASIAGTGVNNEQFF. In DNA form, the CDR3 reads TGTGCCAGCATTGCGGGGACAGGGGTTAACAATGAGCAGTTCTTC.

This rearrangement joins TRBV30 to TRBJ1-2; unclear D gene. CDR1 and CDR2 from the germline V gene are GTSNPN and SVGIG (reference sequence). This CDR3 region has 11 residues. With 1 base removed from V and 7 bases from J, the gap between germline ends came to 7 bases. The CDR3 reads CAWSGGIGYTF. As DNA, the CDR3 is TGTGCCTGGAGTGGCGGGATTGGCTACACCTTC.

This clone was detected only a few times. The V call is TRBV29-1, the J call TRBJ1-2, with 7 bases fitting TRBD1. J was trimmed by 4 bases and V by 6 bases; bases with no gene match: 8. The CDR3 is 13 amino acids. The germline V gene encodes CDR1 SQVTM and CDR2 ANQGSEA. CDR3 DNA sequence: TGCAGCGTACAGGGGCGCTCCTCCTATGGCTACACCTTC. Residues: CSVQGRSSYGYTF.

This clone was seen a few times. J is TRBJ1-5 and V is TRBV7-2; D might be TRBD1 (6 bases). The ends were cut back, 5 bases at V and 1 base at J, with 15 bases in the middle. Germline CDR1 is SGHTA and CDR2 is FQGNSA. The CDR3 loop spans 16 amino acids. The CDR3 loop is CASSREGGVSNQPQHF. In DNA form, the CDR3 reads TGTGCCAGCAGCCGCGAGGGGGGCGTGAGCAATCAGCCCCAGCATTTT.

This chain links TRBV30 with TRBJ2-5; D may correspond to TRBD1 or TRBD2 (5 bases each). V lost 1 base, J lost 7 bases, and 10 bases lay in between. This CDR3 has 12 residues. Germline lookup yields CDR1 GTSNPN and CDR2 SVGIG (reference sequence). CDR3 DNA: TGTGCCTGGAGTGCAGAGGGGTGGACCCAGTACTTC. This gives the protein CAWSAEGWTQYF.

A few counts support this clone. The DNA for the CDR3 is TGCGCCAGCAGCTTGGAGCGACAGGACACCGGGGAGCTGTTTTTT. It codes for CASSLERQDTGELFF. The chain carries TRBV5-1 and TRBJ2-2, with TRBD1 as a possible D gene (6 bases). The CDR3 is 15 amino acids. Germline-derived CDR1 and CDR2 are SGHRS and YFSETQ. Trimming took off 0 bases at V and 3 bases at J, with 9 bases between the two ends. The complete variable domain, with remaining parts taken from reference TRBV5-1 and TRBJ2-2, reads KAGVTQTPRYLIKTRGQQVTLSCSPISGHRSVSWYQQTPGQGLQFLFEYFSETQRNKGNFPGRFSGRQFSNSRSEMNVSTLELGDSALYLCASSLERQDTGELFFGEGSRLTVL.

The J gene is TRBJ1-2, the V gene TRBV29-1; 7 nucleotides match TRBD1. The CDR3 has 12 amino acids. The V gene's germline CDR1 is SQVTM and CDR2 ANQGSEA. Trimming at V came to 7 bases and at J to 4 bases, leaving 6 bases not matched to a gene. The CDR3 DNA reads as TGCAGCGACACCGGGACAGCCTATGGCTACACCTTC. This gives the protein CSDTGTAYGYTF.

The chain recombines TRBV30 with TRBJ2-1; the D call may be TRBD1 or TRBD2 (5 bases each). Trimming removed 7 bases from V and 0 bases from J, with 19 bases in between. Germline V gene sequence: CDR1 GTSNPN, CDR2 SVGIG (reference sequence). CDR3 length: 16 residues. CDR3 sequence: CAFTPRGEGSYNEQFF. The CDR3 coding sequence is TGTGCCTTCACACCGAGGGGAGAGGGCTCCTACAATGAGCAGTTCTTC. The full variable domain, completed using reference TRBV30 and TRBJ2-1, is SQTIHQWPATLVQPVGSPLSLECTVEGTSNPNLYWYRQAAGRGLQLLFYSVGIGQISSEVPQNLSASRPQDRQFILSSKKLLLSDSGFYLCAFTPRGEGSYNEQFFGPGTRLTVL.

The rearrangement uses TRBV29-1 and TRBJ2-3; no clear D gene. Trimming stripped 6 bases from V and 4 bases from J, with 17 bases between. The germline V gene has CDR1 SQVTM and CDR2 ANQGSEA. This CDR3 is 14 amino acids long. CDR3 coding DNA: TGCAGCGTCGGGTCTAGACTTTCAGCAGATACGCAGTATTTT. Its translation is CSVGSRLSADTQYF.

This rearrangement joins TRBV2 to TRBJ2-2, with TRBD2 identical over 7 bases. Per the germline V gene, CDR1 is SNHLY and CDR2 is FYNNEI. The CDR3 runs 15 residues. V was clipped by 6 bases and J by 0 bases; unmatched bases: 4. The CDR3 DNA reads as TGTGCCAGCAGCCCTAGCGGAACGAACACCGGGGAGCTGTTTTTT. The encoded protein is CASSPSGTNTGELFF.

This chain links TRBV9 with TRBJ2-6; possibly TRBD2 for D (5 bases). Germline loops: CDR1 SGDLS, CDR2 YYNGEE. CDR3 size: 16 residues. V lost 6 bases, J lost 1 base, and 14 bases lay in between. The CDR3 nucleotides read TGTGCCAGCAAGTCTGGGTGGACTTCTGGGGCCAACGTCCTGACTTTC. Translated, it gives CASKSGWTSGANVLTF.

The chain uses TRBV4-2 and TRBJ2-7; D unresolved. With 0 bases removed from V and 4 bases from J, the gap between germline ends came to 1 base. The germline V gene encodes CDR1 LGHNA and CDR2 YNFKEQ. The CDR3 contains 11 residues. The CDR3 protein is CASSQDYEQYF. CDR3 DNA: TGTGCCAGCAGCCAAGATTACGAGCAGTACTTC.

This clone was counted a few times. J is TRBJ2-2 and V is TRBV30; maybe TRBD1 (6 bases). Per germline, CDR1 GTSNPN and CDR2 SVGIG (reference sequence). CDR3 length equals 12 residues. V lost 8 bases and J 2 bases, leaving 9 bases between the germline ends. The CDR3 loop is CAGGHNTGELFF. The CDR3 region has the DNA TGTGCCGGGGGACACAACACCGGGGAGCTGTTTTTT.

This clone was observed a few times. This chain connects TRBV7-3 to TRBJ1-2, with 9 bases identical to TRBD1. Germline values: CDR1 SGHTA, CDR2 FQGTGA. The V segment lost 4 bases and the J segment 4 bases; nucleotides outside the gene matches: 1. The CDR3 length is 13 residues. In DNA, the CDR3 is TGTGCCAGCAGCTGGGGACAGGGCTATGGCTACACCTTC. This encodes CASSWGQGYGYTF.

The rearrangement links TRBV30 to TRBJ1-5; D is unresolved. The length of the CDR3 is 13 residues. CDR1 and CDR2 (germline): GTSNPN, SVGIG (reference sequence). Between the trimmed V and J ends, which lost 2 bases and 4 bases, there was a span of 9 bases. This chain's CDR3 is CAWSYAENQPQHF. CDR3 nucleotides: TGTGCCTGGAGTTACGCGGAAAATCAGCCCCAGCATTTT.

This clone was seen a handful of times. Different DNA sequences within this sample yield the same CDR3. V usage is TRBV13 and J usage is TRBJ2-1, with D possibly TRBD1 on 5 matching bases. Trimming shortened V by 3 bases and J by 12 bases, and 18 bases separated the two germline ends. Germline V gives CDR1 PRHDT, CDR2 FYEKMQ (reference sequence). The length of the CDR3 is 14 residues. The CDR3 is CASSLKDKGLRQFF. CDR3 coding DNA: TGTGCCAGCAGCTTGAAAGATAAGGGGCTAAGGCAGTTCTTC.

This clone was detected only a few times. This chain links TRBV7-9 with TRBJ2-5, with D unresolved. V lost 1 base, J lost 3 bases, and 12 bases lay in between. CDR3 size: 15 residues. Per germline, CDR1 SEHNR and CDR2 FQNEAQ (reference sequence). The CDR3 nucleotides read TGTGCCAGCAGCTTAGGGACCGCTGGGAAAGAGACCCAGTACTTC. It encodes CASSLGTAGKETQYF.

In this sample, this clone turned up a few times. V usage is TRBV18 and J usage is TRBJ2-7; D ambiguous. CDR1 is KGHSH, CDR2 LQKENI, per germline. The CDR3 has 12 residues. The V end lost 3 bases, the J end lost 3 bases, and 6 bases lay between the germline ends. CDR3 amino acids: CASSPTDYEQYF. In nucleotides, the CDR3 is TGTGCCAGCTCACCCACGGACTACGAGCAGTACTTC.

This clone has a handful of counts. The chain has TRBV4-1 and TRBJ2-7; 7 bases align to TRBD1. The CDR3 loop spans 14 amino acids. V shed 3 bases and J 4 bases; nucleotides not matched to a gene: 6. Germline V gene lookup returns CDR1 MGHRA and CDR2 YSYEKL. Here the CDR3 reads CASSQPGGRYEQYF. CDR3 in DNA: TGCGCCAGCAGCCAGCCAGGGGGAAGGTACGAGCAGTACTTC.